This T cell receptor (beta chain) was documented in a study of blood T cell repertoires in COVID-19. Trimming cost V 1 base and J 4 bases, with 10 bases left between them. Germline V gene lookup returns CDR1 LNHDA and CDR2 SQIVND (reference sequence). CDR3 size: 14 residues. Original analysis: Reference gene primer amplification yielded estimated nucleated cell counts. Assay used: immunoSEQ multiplex PCR; TCRdb lists only in-frame clones, some missing. That table is the source of V, J and clone size, and D and trimming were worked out from the DNA. In the table there are 150,000 to 180,000 clones, roughly 78% of which are singletons.

This clonotype originated in a man older than 75 with acute or convalescent COVID-19. The specimen sequenced was peripheral blood. The J gene is TRBJ2-5, the V gene TRBV19, with D maybe TRBD1 (6 bases). CDR3 protein: CASSIGQGRETQYF. CDR3 nucleotides: TGTGCCAGTAGTATAGGTCAGGGGCGAGAGACCCAGTACTTC.